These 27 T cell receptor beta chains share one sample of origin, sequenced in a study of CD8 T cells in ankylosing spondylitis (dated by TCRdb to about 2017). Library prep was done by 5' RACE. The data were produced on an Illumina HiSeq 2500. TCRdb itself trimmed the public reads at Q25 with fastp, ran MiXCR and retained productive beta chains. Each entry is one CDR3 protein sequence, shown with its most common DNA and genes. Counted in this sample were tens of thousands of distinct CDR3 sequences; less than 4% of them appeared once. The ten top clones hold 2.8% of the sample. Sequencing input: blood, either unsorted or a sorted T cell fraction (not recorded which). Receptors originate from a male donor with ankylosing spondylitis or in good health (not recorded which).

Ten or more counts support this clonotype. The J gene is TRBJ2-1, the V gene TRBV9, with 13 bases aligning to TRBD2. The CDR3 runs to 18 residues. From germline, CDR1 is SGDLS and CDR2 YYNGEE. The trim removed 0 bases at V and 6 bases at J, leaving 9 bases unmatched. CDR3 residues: CASSVARGLAGNSNEQFF. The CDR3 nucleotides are TGTGCCAGCAGCGTAGCTCGGGGACTAGCGGGGAATTCCAATGAGCAGTTCTTC.

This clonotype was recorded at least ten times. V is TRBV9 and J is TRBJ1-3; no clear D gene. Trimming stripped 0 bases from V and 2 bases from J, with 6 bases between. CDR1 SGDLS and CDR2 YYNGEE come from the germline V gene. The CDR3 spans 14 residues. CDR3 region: CASSVDGAGNTIYF. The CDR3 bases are TGTGCCAGCAGCGTAGACGGAGCTGGAAACACCATATATTTT.

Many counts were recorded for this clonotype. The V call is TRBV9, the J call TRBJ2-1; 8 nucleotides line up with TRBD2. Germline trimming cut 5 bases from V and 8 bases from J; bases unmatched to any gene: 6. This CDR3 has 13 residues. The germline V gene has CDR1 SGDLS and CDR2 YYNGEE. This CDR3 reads CASSAGGRHEQFF. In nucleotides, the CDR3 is TGTGCCAGCAGTGCGGGGGGCCGCCATGAGCAGTTCTTC.

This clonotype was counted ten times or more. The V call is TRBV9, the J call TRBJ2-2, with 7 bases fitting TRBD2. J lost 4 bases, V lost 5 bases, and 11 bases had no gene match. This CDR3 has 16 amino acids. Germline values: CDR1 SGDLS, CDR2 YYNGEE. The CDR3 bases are TGTGCCAGCAGTCAGCGGGGCCCCACGAGCACCGGGGAGCTGTTTTTT. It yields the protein CASSQRGPTSTGELFF.

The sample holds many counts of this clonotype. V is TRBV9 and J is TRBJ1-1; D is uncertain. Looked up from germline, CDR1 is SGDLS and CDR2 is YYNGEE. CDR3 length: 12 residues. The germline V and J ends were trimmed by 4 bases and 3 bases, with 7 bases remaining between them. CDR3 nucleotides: TGTGCCAGCAGCCGCGGAGACACTGAAGCTTTCTTT. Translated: CASSRGDTEAFF.

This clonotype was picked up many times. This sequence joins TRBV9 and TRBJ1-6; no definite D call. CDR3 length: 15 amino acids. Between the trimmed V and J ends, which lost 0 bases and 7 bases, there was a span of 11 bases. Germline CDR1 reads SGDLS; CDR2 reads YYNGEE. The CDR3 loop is CASSVVGQDNSPLHF. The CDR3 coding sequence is TGTGCCAGCAGCGTAGTTGGGCAGGACAATTCACCCCTCCACTTT.

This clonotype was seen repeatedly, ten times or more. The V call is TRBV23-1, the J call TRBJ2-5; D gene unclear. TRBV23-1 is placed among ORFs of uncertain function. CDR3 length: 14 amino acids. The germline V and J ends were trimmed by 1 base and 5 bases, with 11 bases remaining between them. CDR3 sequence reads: CASSQYPLRETQYF. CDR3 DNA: TGCGCCAGCAGTCAATACCCCCTGAGGGAGACCCAGTACTTC.

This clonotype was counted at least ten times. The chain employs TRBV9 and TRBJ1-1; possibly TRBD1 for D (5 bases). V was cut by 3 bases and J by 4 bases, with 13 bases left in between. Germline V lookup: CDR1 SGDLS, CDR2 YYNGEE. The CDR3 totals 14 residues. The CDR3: CASSGARDFTEAFF. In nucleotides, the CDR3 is TGTGCCAGCAGCGGGGCACGGGACTTCACTGAAGCTTTCTTT.

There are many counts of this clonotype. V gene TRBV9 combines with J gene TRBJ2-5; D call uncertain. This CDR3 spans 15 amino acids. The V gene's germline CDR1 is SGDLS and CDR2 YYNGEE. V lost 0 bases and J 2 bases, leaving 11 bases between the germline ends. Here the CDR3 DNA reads TGTGCCAGCAGCGTAGAGTCAGCGTTTCAAGAGACCCAGTACTTC. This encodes CASSVESAFQETQYF.

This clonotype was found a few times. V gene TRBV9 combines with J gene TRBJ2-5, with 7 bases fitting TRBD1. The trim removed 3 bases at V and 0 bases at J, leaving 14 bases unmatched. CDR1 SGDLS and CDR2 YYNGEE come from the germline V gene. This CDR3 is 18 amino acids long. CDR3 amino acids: CASSAGLGDSPYQETQYF. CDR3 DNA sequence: TGTGCCAGCAGCGCCGGTTTAGGGGACAGCCCGTACCAAGAGACCCAGTACTTC.

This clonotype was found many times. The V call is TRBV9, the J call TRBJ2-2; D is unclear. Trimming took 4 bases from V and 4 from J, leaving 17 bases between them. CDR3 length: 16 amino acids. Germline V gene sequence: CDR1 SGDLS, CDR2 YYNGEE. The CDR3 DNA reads TGTGCCAGCAGCCCCCGGAGTGGCACCTCCACCGGGGAGCTGTTTTTT. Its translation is CASSPRSGTSTGELFF.

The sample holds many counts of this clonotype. CDR3 coding DNA: TGTGCCAGCAGCGTCCATCCCTCTCCGGGACGAGAGACCCAGTACTTC. As protein: CASSVHPSPGRETQYF. The rearrangement joins TRBV9 to TRBJ2-5; the D call may be TRBD1 or TRBD2 (5 bases each). Looked up from germline, CDR1 is SGDLS and CDR2 is YYNGEE. The CDR3 has 16 residues. V was trimmed by 2 bases and J by 4 bases, leaving 18 bases between them. Full variable domain (rest looked up from reference TRBV9 and TRBJ2-5): DSGVTQTPKHLITATGQRVTLRCSPRSGDLSVYWYQQSLDQGLQFLIQYYNGEERAKGNILERFSAQQFPDLHSELNLSSLELGDSALYFCASSVHPSPGRETQYFGPGTRLLVL.

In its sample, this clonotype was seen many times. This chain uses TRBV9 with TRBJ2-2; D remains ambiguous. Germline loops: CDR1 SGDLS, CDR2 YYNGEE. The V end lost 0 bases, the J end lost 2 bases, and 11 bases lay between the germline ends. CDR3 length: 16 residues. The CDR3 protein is CASSVGDGINTGELFF. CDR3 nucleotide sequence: TGTGCCAGCAGCGTAGGGGATGGGATCAACACCGGGGAGCTGTTTTTT.

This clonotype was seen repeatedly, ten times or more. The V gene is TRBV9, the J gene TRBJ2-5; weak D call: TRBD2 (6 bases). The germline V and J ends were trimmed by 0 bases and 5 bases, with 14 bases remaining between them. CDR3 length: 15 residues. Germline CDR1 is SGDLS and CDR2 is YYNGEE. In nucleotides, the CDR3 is TGTGCCAGCAGCGTAGACCGGGGGACCCACGAGACCCAGTACTTC. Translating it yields CASSVDRGTHETQYF. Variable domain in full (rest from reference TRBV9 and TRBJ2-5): DSGVTQTPKHLITATGQRVTLRCSPRSGDLSVYWYQQSLDQGLQFLIQYYNGEERAKGNILERFSAQQFPDLHSELNLSSLELGDSALYFCASSVDRGTHETQYFGPGTRLLVL.

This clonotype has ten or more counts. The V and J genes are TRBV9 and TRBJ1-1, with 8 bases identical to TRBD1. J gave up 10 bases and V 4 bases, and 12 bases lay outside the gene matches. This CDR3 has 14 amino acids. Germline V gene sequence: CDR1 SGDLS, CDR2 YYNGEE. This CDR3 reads CASSPKTGVVSAFF. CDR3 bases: TGTGCCAGCAGCCCTAAGACAGGGGTTGTTTCAGCTTTCTTT.

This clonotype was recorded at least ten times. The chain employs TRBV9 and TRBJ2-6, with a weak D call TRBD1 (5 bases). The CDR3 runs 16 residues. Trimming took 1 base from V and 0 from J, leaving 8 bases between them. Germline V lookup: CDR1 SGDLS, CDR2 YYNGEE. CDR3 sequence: CASSVTGHSGANVLTF. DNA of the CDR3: TGTGCCAGCAGCGTAACAGGCCACTCTGGGGCCAACGTCCTGACTTTC.

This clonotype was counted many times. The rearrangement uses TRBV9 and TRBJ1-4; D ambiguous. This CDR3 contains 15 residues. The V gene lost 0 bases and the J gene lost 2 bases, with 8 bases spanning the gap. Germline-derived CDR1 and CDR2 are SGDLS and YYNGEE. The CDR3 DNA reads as TGTGCCAGCAGCGTAGACGACGGGACTAATGAAAAACTGTTTTTT. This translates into CASSVDDGTNEKLFF. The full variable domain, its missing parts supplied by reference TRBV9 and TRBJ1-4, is DSGVTQTPKHLITATGQRVTLRCSPRSGDLSVYWYQQSLDQGLQFLIQYYNGEERAKGNILERFSAQQFPDLHSELNLSSLELGDSALYFCASSVDDGTNEKLFFGSGTQLSVL.

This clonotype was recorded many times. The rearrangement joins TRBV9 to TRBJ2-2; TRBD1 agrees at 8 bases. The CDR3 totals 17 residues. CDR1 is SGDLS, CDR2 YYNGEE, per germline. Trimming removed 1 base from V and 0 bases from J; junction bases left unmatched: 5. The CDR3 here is CASSVRSGGTNTGELFF. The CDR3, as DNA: TGTGCCAGCAGCGTAAGGTCAGGGGGCACGAACACCGGGGAGCTGTTTTTT.

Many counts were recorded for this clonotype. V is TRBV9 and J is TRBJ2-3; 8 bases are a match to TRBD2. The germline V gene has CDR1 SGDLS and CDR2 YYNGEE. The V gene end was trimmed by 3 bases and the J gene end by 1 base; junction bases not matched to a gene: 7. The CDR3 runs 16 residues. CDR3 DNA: TGTGCCAGCAGCGCCTTAGCGGGATTGGGCACAGATACGCAGTATTTT. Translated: CASSALAGLGTDTQYF.

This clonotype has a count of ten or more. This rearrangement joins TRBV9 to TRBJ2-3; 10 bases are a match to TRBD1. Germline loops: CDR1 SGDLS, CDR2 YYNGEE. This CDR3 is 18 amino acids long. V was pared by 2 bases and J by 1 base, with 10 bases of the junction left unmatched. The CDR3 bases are TGTGCCAGCAGCGTTTTCACGGAAGGGACAGGGGGCACAGATACGCAGTATTTT. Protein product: CASSVFTEGTGGTDTQYF.

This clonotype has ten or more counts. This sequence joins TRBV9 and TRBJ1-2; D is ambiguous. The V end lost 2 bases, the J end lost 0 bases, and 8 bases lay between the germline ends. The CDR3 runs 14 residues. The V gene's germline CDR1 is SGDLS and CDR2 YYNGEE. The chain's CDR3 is CASSVPGSNYGYTF. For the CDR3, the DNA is TGTGCCAGCAGCGTTCCGGGCTCTAACTATGGCTACACCTTC.

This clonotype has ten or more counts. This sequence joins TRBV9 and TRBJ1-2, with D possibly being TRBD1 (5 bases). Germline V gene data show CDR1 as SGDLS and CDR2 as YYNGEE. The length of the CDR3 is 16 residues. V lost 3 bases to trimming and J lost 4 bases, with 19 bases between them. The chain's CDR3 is CASSGGLGRTLYGYTF. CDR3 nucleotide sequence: TGTGCCAGCAGCGGTGGGTTGGGACGGACACTCTATGGCTACACCTTC.

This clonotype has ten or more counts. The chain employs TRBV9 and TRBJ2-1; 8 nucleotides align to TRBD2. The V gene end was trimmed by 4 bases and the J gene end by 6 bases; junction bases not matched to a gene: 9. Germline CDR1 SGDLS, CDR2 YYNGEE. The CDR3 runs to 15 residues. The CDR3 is CASSITSGPVNEQFF. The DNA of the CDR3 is TGTGCCAGCAGCATCACTAGCGGTCCCGTCAATGAGCAGTTCTTC.

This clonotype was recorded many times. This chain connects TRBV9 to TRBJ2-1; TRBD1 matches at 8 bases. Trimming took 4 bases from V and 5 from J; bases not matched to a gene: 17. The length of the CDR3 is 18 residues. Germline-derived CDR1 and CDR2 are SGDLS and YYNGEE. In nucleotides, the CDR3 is TGTGCCAGCAGCCGACAGGGGAGTACGACTGTGTTCAACAATGAGCAGTTCTTC. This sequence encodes CASSRQGSTTVFNNEQFF.

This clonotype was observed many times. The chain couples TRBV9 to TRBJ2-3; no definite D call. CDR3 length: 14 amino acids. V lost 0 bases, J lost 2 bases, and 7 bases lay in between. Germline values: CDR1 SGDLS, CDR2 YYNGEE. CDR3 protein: CASSVAPNTDTQYF. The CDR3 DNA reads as TGTGCCAGCAGCGTAGCTCCTAACACAGATACGCAGTATTTT.

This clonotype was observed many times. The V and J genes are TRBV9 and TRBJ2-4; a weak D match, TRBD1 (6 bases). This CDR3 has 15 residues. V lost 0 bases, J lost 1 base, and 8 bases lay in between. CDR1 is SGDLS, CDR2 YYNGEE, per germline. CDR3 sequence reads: CASSVGRGAKNIQYF. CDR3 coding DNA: TGTGCCAGCAGCGTAGGAAGGGGGGCCAAAAACATTCAGTACTTC.

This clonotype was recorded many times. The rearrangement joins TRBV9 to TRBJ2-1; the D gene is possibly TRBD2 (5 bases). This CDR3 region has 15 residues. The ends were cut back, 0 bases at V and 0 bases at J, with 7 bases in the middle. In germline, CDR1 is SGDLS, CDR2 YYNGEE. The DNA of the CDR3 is TGTGCCAGCAGCGTAGCCCGGGACTCCTACAATGAGCAGTTCTTC. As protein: CASSVARDSYNEQFF.